This note documents a single T cell receptor beta chain sequence. In the source study's methods: It was from reference gene primer amplification that nucleated cell counts were estimated. The protocol was immunoSEQ multiplex PCR, while the TCRdb copy is restricted to in-frame clones and leaves out a portion. For V, J and clone size, that table is used; D and trimming come from the DNA. The sample holds some 200,000 clones, approximately 94% seen once. Seattle enrolled patients during active infection and tracked them longitudinally. The data stem from a study of blood T cell repertoires in COVID-19. J gave up 3 bases and V 1 base, and 8 bases lay outside the gene matches. Germline loops: CDR1 MGHRA, CDR2 YSYEKL. The CDR3 is made up of 16 amino acids.

The gene calls are TRBV4-1 and TRBJ1-1, with TRBD1 matching 7 bases. Sequencing was carried out using peripheral blood. The TCR originated in a man in his thirties or forties with COVID-19, enrolled during active disease. This CDR3 reads CASSQGGRGPHTEAFF. The CDR3 region has the DNA TGCGCCAGCAGCCAAGGCGGGAGGGGGCCCCACACTGAAGCTTTCTTT.